Sequencing of this T cell receptor beta chain was carried out in a study of T cells in Graves' hyperthyroidism and ophthalmopathy. Study-wide results and caveats: Blood shared most expanded thyroid clonotypes above 0.001.

Notes on this clonotype: Its specificity is not known.

Sampled blood dates from first hyperthyroidism diagnosis, and it precedes any ophthalmopathy symptoms. The CDR3 consists of 18 residues. Germline CDR1 and CDR2: SGHTA and FQGNSA. The V gene end was trimmed by 0 bases and the J gene end by 5 bases; junction bases not matched to a gene: 12. Researchers amplified the TCR beta CDR3 regions from RNA transcripts. The TCR CDR3 was amplified in a first-round RT-PCR using the HTBI primer set. TCRdb fed the multiplex PCR reads into MiXCR, producing one record per CDR3 protein. The table records 350,000 to 450,000 distinct CDR3 sequences, 17% of them present only once.

The sequencing sample was made of blood. The origin of this receptor is a woman in her 30s with Graves' hyperthyroidism that later progressed to Graves' ophthalmopathy. The V call is TRBV7-2, the J call TRBJ2-1, with 8 nucleotides matching TRBD2. The CDR3, as DNA: TGTGCCAGCAGCTTAGCGCGTATCCTAGCGGGTAACCACAATGAGCAGTTCTTC. Residues: CASSLARILAGNHNEQFF.